This entry lists 29 T cell receptor beta chains sequenced from one sample in a study of identical twins. Via MiXCR, TCRdb re-called the 5' RACE reads, giving one row per CDR3 protein. In the table there are 400,000 to 500,000 distinct CDR3 sequences, roughly an eighth of which are singletons. In addition, the sample was reused for a study of yellow fever vaccine responses in identical twins.

Material for sequencing was CD4+ T cells sorted from blood. These receptors were collected from a young woman in good health.

This chain joins TRBV24-1 and TRBJ2-2; D may be TRBD2 (5 bases). V lost 8 bases and J 7 bases, leaving 10 bases between the germline ends. CDR3 length: 12 residues. Germline lookup yields CDR1 KGHDR and CDR2 SFDVKD. The CDR3: CATTSPSGELFF. CDR3 DNA: TGTGCCACCACTAGCCCCAGCGGGGAGCTGTTTTTT.

This clonotype was recorded at least ten times. The chain has TRBV6-5 and TRBJ2-7; 15 bases fit TRBD2. CDR3 length equals 16 residues. Germline lookup yields CDR1 MNHEY and CDR2 SVGAGI. With V trimmed by 2 bases and J by 4 bases, 3 bases remained unmatched. DNA of the CDR3: TGTGCCAGCAGTTACATGGGGACTAGCGGGGGGTACGAGCAGTACTTC. Amino acids: CASSYMGTSGGYEQYF.

This clonotype was detected ten times or more. This chain links TRBV13 with TRBJ2-3; the D is unclear. Germline V gene sequence: CDR1 PRHDT, CDR2 FYEKMQ (reference sequence). Trimming took off 1 base at V and 3 bases at J, with 14 bases between the two ends. The CDR3 runs 16 residues. The CDR3 sequence is CASSLDLGRVTDTQYF. The DNA of the CDR3 is TGTGCCAGCAGCTTAGATCTGGGTCGAGTAACAGATACGCAGTATTTT. Full variable domain (remainder filled in from reference TRBV13 and TRBJ2-3): AAGVIQSPRHLIKEKRETATLKCYPIPRHDTVYWYQQGPGQDPQFLISFYEKMQSDKGSIPDRFSAQQFSDYHSELNMSSLELGDSALYFCASSLDLGRVTDTQYFGPGTRLTVL.

This clonotype was counted only a few times. The rearrangement links TRBV12-3 or TRBV12-4 to TRBJ1-2; D might be TRBD1 (5 bases). V was trimmed by 6 bases and J by 7 bases, leaving 12 bases between them. CDR3 size: 12 residues. CDR3 bases: TGTGCCAGCAGACTGATTGGGGCTGGCTACACCTTC. This translates into CASRLIGAGYTF.

Only one count was recorded for this clonotype. This chain uses TRBV15 with TRBJ2-5; 7 bases are shared with TRBD1. Germline values: CDR1 LNHNV, CDR2 YYDKDF (reference sequence). This CDR3 spans 14 amino acids. With V trimmed by 2 bases and J by 4 bases, 4 bases remained unmatched. DNA of the CDR3: TGTGCCACCAGCAGATCGACAGGGATAGAGACCCAGTACTTC. It yields the protein CATSRSTGIETQYF.

This clonotype turned up a few times. The CDR3 loop reads CASSSDRNSPLHF. The CDR3 region has the DNA TGTGCCAGCAGCTCAGACAGAAATTCACCCCTCCACTTT. V and J are TRBV11-2 and TRBJ1-6, with D possibly TRBD1 on 5 matching bases. This CDR3 has 13 residues. Germline V gene lookup returns CDR1 SGHAT and CDR2 FQNNGV. The V and J ends lost 4 bases and 7 bases respectively, with 8 bases between them.

This chain connects TRBV7-2 to TRBJ2-7, with TRBD2 matching over 9 bases. V lost 7 bases and J lost 12; bases outside the gene matches: 19. The CDR3 runs 15 residues. From germline, CDR1 is SGHTA and CDR2 FQGNSA. The CDR3 loop reads CASTQYTQRGERLYF. The DNA of the CDR3 is TGTGCCAGCACCCAATATACTCAGCGGGGGGAACGTTTGTACTTC.

The CDR3 protein is CASSPQGALNTGELFF. Here the CDR3 DNA reads TGTGCCAGCTCACCACAGGGGGCTCTGAACACCGGGGAGCTGTTTTTT. The chain joins TRBV18 to TRBJ2-2; TRBD1 matches 7 bases. V dropped 1 base and J dropped 1; count of bases not matched to a gene: 3. Germline V gene lookup returns CDR1 KGHSH and CDR2 LQKENI. CDR3 size: 16 residues.

This clonotype showed up just a few times. The junction shows a germline mismatch at one end, possibly a read error. The rearrangement joins TRBV7-2 to TRBJ1-1, with D perhaps TRBD1 (6 bases). Germline V gene lookup returns CDR1 SGHTA and CDR2 FQGNSA. The CDR3 loop spans 16 amino acids. The CDR3 sequence is CASSLLFFGGATEAFF. The CDR3 nucleotides are TGTGCCAGTAGCTTATTGTTTTTCGGGGGGGCCACTGAAGCTTTCTTT.

This chain links TRBV5-1 with TRBJ1-2; 8 bases align to TRBD1. This CDR3 is built from 16 residues. J was trimmed by 3 bases and V by 0 bases; bases with no gene match: 7. The V gene's germline CDR1 is SGHRS and CDR2 YFSETQ. In DNA form, the CDR3 reads TGCGCCAGCAGCTTGGGGGGGACAGGTCGGGACTATGGCTACACCTTC. Its translation is CASSLGGTGRDYGYTF.

This chain connects TRBV29-1 to TRBJ2-7, with D possibly TRBD1 on 6 matching bases. The length of the CDR3 is 14 residues. The V gene's germline CDR1 is SQVTM and CDR2 ANQGSEA. V gave up 2 bases and J gave up 3 bases, with 14 bases separating them. CDR3 DNA: TGCAGCGTTGAAATTCAGGGGAGCATCTACGAGCAGTACTTC. This sequence encodes CSVEIQGSIYEQYF.

There are many counts of this clonotype. This chain connects TRBV28 to TRBJ2-7; tentative D call: TRBD1 (6 bases). The CDR3 sequence is 16 residues long. Germline V CDR1 and CDR2: MDHEN, SYDVKM. The V gene lost 1 base and the J gene lost 2 bases, with 15 bases spanning the gap. This CDR3 reads CASSLFRGDGTYEQYF. CDR3 DNA sequence: TGTGCCAGCAGTTTATTCAGGGGTGACGGAACCTACGAGCAGTACTTC.

This clonotype was observed a handful of times. The chain is built from TRBV6-1 and TRBJ1-2; 12 nucleotides line up with TRBD1. The CDR3 length is 14 residues. Per the germline V gene, CDR1 is MNHNS and CDR2 is SASEGT. Losses at the gene ends were 6 bases for V and 8 bases for J; bases not matched to a gene: 7. CDR3 residues: CASRGTGGRKGYTF. The CDR3 DNA follows: TGTGCCAGCAGGGGGACAGGGGGCCGTAAGGGCTACACCTTC.

This clonotype has only a few counts. The V call is TRBV28, the J call TRBJ2-7; D may be TRBD2 (6 bases). V dropped 2 bases and J dropped 6 bases, with 14 bases sitting between them. There are 14 residues in the CDR3. The germline V gene encodes CDR1 MDHEN and CDR2 SYDVKM. In DNA form, the CDR3 reads TGTGCCAGCAGTTTAGGGGGGACCTCGCGCGAGCAGTACTTC. It specifies CASSLGGTSREQYF.

This clonotype occurred a few times. The V call is TRBV6-5, the J call TRBJ2-7; TRBD2 might be the D (5 bases). The CDR3 is 15 residues long. Looked up from germline, CDR1 is MNHEY and CDR2 is SVGAGI. V dropped 0 bases and J dropped 2 bases, with 11 bases sitting between them. CDR3 in amino acids: CASSYSRGPTYEQYF. As DNA, the CDR3 is TGTGCCAGCAGTTACTCGCGCGGGCCCACCTACGAGCAGTACTTC.

The chain is built from TRBV7-2 and TRBJ2-2, with D perhaps TRBD1 (6 bases). Trimming removed 5 bases from V and 0 bases from J, with 10 bases in between. The length of the CDR3 is 15 residues. CDR1 is SGHTA and CDR2 is FQGNSA in the germline V gene. CDR3 nucleotide sequence: TGTGCCAGCAGCGTGGGACACCCGAACACCGGGGAGCTGTTTTTT. Amino acid sequence: CASSVGHPNTGELFF.

The chain couples TRBV5-5 to TRBJ2-1; 7 nucleotides match TRBD2. The J segment lost 1 base and the V segment lost 1 base, leaving 5 bases of the junction unmatched. This CDR3 comprises 16 residues. Germline V gene sequence: CDR1 SGHKS, CDR2 YYEKEE (reference sequence). The CDR3 loop is CASSLWASGSYNEQFF. CDR3 nucleotide sequence: TGTGCCAGCAGCTTGTGGGCTAGCGGTTCCTACAATGAGCAGTTCTTC. Full variable domain (missing parts from reference TRBV5-5 and TRBJ2-1): DAGVTQSPTHLIKTRGQQVTLRCSPISGHKSVSWYQQVLGQGPQFIFQYYEKEERGRGNFPDRFSARQFPNYSSELNVNALLLGDSALYLCASSLWASGSYNEQFFGPGTRLTVL.

This clonotype showed up just a few times. The chain links TRBV9 to TRBJ2-1; D remains ambiguous. Trimming took 0 bases from V and 0 from J, leaving 10 bases between them. The germline CDR1 and CDR2 sequences are SGDLS and YYNGEE. CDR3 length equals 16 residues. The CDR3 DNA reads as TGTGCCAGCAGCGTAGACCCGATAGGCTCCTACAATGAGCAGTTCTTC. It translates to CASSVDPIGSYNEQFF. Complete variable domain (other parts from reference TRBV9 and TRBJ2-1): DSGVTQTPKHLITATGQRVTLRCSPRSGDLSVYWYQQSLDQGLQFLIQYYNGEERAKGNILERFSAQQFPDLHSELNLSSLELGDSALYFCASSVDPIGSYNEQFFGPGTRLTVL.

The chain is built from TRBV15 and TRBJ2-3, with D perhaps TRBD2 (5 bases). Trimming cost V 0 bases and J 4 bases, with 17 bases left between them. The CDR3 is made up of 17 amino acids. Germline-derived CDR1 and CDR2 are LNHNV and YYDKDF (reference sequence). The CDR3 sequence: CATSRDAPTSFADTQYF. In nucleotides, the CDR3 is TGTGCCACCAGCAGAGATGCCCCCACTAGTTTTGCAGATACGCAGTATTTT.

Here the CDR3 DNA reads TGTGCCAGCAGCTTAGGTCTGCAGGAGCAGTACTTC. Translating gives CASSLGLQEQYF. The chain couples TRBV7-2 to TRBJ2-7; the D is unclear. This CDR3 contains 12 residues. V was trimmed by 1 base and J by 7 bases, leaving 8 bases between them. The germline V gene encodes CDR1 SGHTA and CDR2 FQGNSA.

This chain uses TRBV20-1 with TRBJ2-1; TRBD1 aligns across 10 bases. The junction had 13 bases not matched to a gene; V was cut back by 7 bases and J by 4 bases. In germline, CDR1 is DFQATT, CDR2 SNEGSKA (reference sequence). The CDR3 contains 16 residues. The DNA of the CDR3 is TGCAGTGTCCGATCCGCCGGGACAGGGGATTACAATGAGCAGTTCTTC. It is translated as CSVRSAGTGDYNEQFF.

At least ten counts were recorded for this clonotype. J is TRBJ2-7 and V is TRBV6-1, with TRBD1 matching 8 bases. CDR3 length: 15 amino acids. After removal of 4 bases from V and 1 base from J, the junction contained 6 bases not matched to a gene. Germline CDR1 and CDR2: MNHNS and SASEGT. The CDR3 sequence: CASSARTGNSYEQYF. DNA for the CDR3: TGTGCCAGCAGTGCCCGGACAGGGAATTCCTACGAGCAGTACTTC.

J is TRBJ2-3 and V is TRBV27, with 8 positions matching TRBD2. The CDR3 sequence is 15 residues long. Germline trimming cut 10 bases from V and 3 bases from J; bases unmatched to any gene: 12. Germline V lookup: CDR1 MNHEY, CDR2 SMNVEV (reference sequence). As DNA, the CDR3 is TGTGCCACCTCAGACCCGGGAGGGCCAACAGATACGCAGTATTTT. It is translated as CATSDPGGPTDTQYF.

This clonotype was seen repeatedly, ten times or more. The chain has TRBV12-3 or TRBV12-4 and TRBJ2-5; D is unresolved. V gave up 2 bases and J gave up 1 base, with 5 bases separating them. The length of the CDR3 is 13 residues. In nucleotides, the CDR3 is TGTGCCAGCAGTTTATCCAGCCAAGAGACCCAGTACTTC. The encoded protein is CASSLSSQETQYF.

The chain couples TRBV20-1 to TRBJ2-4; D is unclear. Between the trimmed V and J ends, which lost 0 bases and 6 bases, there was a span of 18 bases. In germline, CDR1 is DFQATT, CDR2 SNEGSKA (reference sequence). The CDR3 length is 16 residues. CDR3 protein: CSARDVSRNFANIQYF. CDR3 DNA: TGCAGTGCTAGAGATGTCAGCAGGAACTTTGCAAACATTCAGTACTTC.

The chain employs TRBV30 and TRBJ2-7; tentatively, D is TRBD1 (5 bases). The germline V gene encodes CDR1 GTSNPN and CDR2 SVGIG (reference sequence). The CDR3 length is 13 residues. Trimming took off 3 bases at V and 4 bases at J, with 13 bases between the two ends. The CDR3 loop is CAWSPQVGYEQYF. The CDR3 DNA is TGTGCCTGGAGCCCACAGGTAGGTTACGAGCAGTACTTC.

This clonotype was detected only a few times. The chain links TRBV5-1 to TRBJ2-3; 8 nucleotides agree with TRBD2. CDR3 size: 18 residues. V lost 0 bases, J lost 0 bases, and 9 bases stayed unmatched. CDR1 is SGHRS and CDR2 is YFSETQ in the germline V gene. The CDR3 nucleotides are TGCGCCAGCAGCTTGGTGTTAGCGGGGAGTAAAAGCACAGATACGCAGTATTTT. Translated: CASSLVLAGSKSTDTQYF.

The rearrangement uses TRBV5-6 and TRBJ2-2; D tentatively fits TRBD1 or TRBD2 (7 bases each). Germline V gives CDR1 SGHDT, CDR2 YYEEEE. The V gene lost 4 bases and the J gene lost 1 base, with 14 bases spanning the gap. The CDR3 is made up of 16 amino acids. CDR3: CASSMTGRGNTGELFF. The DNA of the CDR3 is TGTGCCAGCAGCATGACAGGGAGGGGGAACACCGGGGAGCTGTTTTTT.

The chain uses TRBV6-1 and TRBJ2-1; D may be TRBD1 (5 bases). The ends were cut back, 5 bases at V and 3 bases at J, with 11 bases in the middle. The CDR3 is 14 amino acids. The germline CDR1 and CDR2 sequences are MNHNS and SASEGT. The CDR3 protein is CASSRPDNYNEQFF. In DNA form, the CDR3 reads TGTGCCAGCAGTCGGCCGGACAACTACAATGAGCAGTTCTTC.